This T cell receptor beta chain was retrieved from a study of blood T cell repertoires in COVID-19. Study-wide context: Sources were T cells, B-cell-depleted T cells, or PBMCs; the material itself was cDNA or gDNA.

In the original workflow: For nucleated cells, counts were estimated from reference gene primer amplification. Method: immunoSEQ multiplex PCR; TCRdb's copy keeps in-frame clones and lacks some. The DNA was the basis for D and trimming; V, J and clone size are from that table. The sample has roughly 60,000 clones, around 87% seen once. J lost 10 bases, V lost 5 bases, and 5 bases had no gene match. CDR1 and CDR2 (germline): SGHTA, FQGNSA. The CDR3 loop spans 12 amino acids. This sequence joins TRBV7-2 and TRBJ2-1, with TRBD1 identical over 7 bases. The sequenced sample consisted of peripheral blood. The receptor's source is a man aged 65 to 85 with acute or convalescent COVID-19. As DNA, the CDR3 is TGTGCCAGCAGCCCCCAGGGACAGGAGCAGTTCTTC. This gives the protein CASSPQGQEQFF.